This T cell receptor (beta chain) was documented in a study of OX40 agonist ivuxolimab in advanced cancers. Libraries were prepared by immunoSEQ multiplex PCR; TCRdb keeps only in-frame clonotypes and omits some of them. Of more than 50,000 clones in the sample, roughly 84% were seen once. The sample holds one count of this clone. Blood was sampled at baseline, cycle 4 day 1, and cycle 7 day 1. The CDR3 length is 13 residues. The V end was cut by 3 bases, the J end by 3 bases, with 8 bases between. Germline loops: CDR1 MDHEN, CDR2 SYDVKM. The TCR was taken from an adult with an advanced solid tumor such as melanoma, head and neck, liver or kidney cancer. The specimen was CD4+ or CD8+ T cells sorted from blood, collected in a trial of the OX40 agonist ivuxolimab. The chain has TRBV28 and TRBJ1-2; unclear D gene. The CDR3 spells CASSLTSYYGYTF. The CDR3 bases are TGTGCCAGCAGTTTGACCAGCTACTATGGCTACACCTTC.